These T cell receptor beta chains were read from a single sample in a study of graft-versus-host responses after intestinal transplantation. Using immunoSEQ multiplex PCR, the repertoire was profiled, and TCRdb retains in-frame clones only, with some absent. The data contain around 43,000 clones, 90% to 95% of them singletons. Sequences were derived from PBMCs, sampled 524 days after transplant. The source of these receptors is a human patient who received an intestinal transplant, so some T cells may come from the graft donor. Each CDR3 is given with its conserved first and last residue. A D gene is named only where the DNA matches it firmly. Where a row states a size, it is once, few, many or the class of an expanded clone; other rows omit it.

CASRGELFDTQYF	TGTGCCAGCAGGGGGGAACTTTTTGATACGCAGTATTTT	.	TRBJ2-3	TRBV27	.
CAWNPPGTDPYEQYF	TGTGCCTGGAACCCCCCCGGGACAGACCCCTACGAGCAGTACTTC	TRBD1	TRBJ2-7	TRBV30	.
CASSQDERQRNTEAFF	TGCGCCAGCAGCCAAGATGAGAGACAGCGGAACACTGAAGCTTTCTTT	.	TRBJ1-1	TRBV4-1	.
CASSRNPRRGTDTQYF	TGTGCCAGCAGCCGTAACCCGCGACGGGGCACAGATACGCAGTATTTT	.	TRBJ2-3	TRBV7-2	.
CASSPRAVSSYNEQFF	TGTGCCAGCAGCCCCAGGGCAGTCAGCTCCTACAATGAGCAGTTCTTC	.	TRBJ2-1	TRBV11-3	.
CASSLRQGAYYGYTF	TGTGCCAGCAGCCTGAGACAGGGGGCTTACTATGGCTACACCTTC	TRBD1	TRBJ1-2	TRBV28	.
CASSAQGAPYNEQFF	TGTGCCAGCAGTGCCCAGGGGGCCCCCTACAATGAGCAGTTCTTC	TRBD1	TRBJ2-1	TRBV25-1	.
CASSSWTSGVSYNEQFF	TGTGCCAGCAGCTCCTGGACTAGCGGAGTCTCCTACAATGAGCAGTTCTTC	TRBD2	TRBJ2-1	TRBV11-2	once
CATSRENRGGSYEQYF	TGTGCCACCAGCAGGGAAAACAGGGGCGGCTCCTACGAGCAGTACTTC	TRBD1	TRBJ2-7	TRBV15	.
CASSQRWGNTIYF	TGTGCCAGCAGCCAAAGATGGGGAAACACCATATATTTT	.	TRBJ1-3	TRBV7-2	.
CASSIRGQETQYF	TGTGCCAGTAGTATTCGGGGTCAAGAGACCCAGTACTTC	.	TRBJ2-5	TRBV19	.
CASSLVGTDYEQYF	TGTGCCAGCAGCTTAGTAGGGACGGACTACGAGCAGTACTTC	.	TRBJ2-7	TRBV11-2	.
CASSANHGGQFF	TGTGCCAGTAGTGCGAACCACGGAGGGCAGTTCTTC	.	TRBJ2-1	TRBV19	.
CASSWTSEEQFF	TGTGCCAGCAGTTGGACTAGCGAGGAGCAGTTCTTC	TRBD2	TRBJ2-1	TRBV28	few
CASSIGPNSGNTIYF	TGTGCCAGCAGCATAGGACCGAACTCTGGAAACACCATATATTTT	.	TRBJ1-3	TRBV5-6	once
CASSFRPNGELFF	TGTGCCAGCAGTTTTCGCCCGAACGGGGAGCTGTTTTTT	.	TRBJ2-2	TRBV28	.
CASSFTTDNRAVSYTF	TGTGCCAGCAGCTTCACAACCGACAACAGGGCCGTAAGCTACACCTTC	.	TRBJ1-2	TRBV7-8	large
CASRLTGWNEAFF	TGTGCCAGCAGGTTGACAGGTTGGAACGAAGCTTTCTTT	.	TRBJ1-1	TRBV2	once
CASSGQVLYEQYF	TGTGCCAGCAGTGGTCAGGTGCTCTACGAGCAGTACTTC	.	TRBJ2-7	TRBV2	once
CASSASFLGGEQYF	TGTGCCAGTAGCGCGAGCTTCCTGGGGGGTGAGCAGTACTTC	.	TRBJ2-7	TRBV19	.
CAIRDIGTSGNEQFF	TGTGCCATCAGAGATATCGGGACTAGCGGCAATGAGCAGTTCTTC	TRBD2	TRBJ2-1	TRBV10-3	.
CASSLGTTIYEQYF	TGTGCCAGCAGCTTAGGGACTACCATCTACGAGCAGTACTTC	.	TRBJ2-7	TRBV7-2	few
CASSIVQGLNQPQHF	TGTGCCAGTAGTATAGTTCAGGGTCTCAATCAGCCCCAGCATTTT	.	TRBJ1-5	TRBV19	.
CASSFSQGDGYTF	TGTGCCAGCAGTTTTTCACAGGGAGATGGCTACACCTTC	.	TRBJ1-2	TRBV28	.
CASSRGPRYEQYF	TGTGCCAGCAGCCGAGGACCCAGATACGAGCAGTACTTC	.	TRBJ2-7	TRBV7-3	.
CASSLGARGAEAFF	TGTGCCAGCAGTTTAGGGGCCAGGGGGGCTGAAGCTTTCTTT	TRBD1	TRBJ1-1	TRBV28	.
CASSHGRQNEQYF	TGTGCCAGCAGCCACGGGAGGCAGAACGAGCAGTACTTC	TRBD2	TRBJ2-7	TRBV7-9	few
CASSRGLNTEAFF	TGTGCCAGTAGTAGGGGATTGAACACTGAAGCTTTCTTT	.	TRBJ1-1	TRBV19	.
CASSPRSGNTIYF	TGTGCCAGCTCACCTCGCTCTGGAAACACCATATATTTT	.	TRBJ1-3	TRBV18	.
CASSLGPGTGPYEQYF	TGTGCCAGCAGCTTAGGTCCCGGGACAGGGCCCTACGAGCAGTACTTC	TRBD1	TRBJ2-7	TRBV7-2	few
CASSIVSGQAYQPQHF	TGTGCCAGTAGTATCGTCTCGGGACAGGCTTATCAGCCCCAGCATTTT	TRBD1	TRBJ1-5	TRBV19	.
CASSLGLVNEQYF	TGTGCCAGCAGCTTGGGACTAGTGAACGAGCAGTACTTC	.	TRBJ2-7	TRBV5-6	.
CAKGEGPNSPLHF	TGTGCGAAAGGAGAGGGACCGAATTCACCCCTCCACTTT	.	TRBJ1-6	TRBV10-3	.
CASTWGQRVDQPQHF	TGTGCCAGCACCTGGGGACAGAGGGTGGATCAGCCCCAGCATTTT	TRBD1	TRBJ1-5	TRBV2	.
CASSLAGTGVYGYTF	TGTGCCAGCAGCTTAGCCGGGACAGGGGTCTATGGCTACACCTTC	TRBD1	TRBJ1-2	TRBV7-1	few
CASSLVTDYNEQFF	TGCGCCAGCAGTCTCGTGACAGACTACAATGAGCAGTTCTTC	.	TRBJ2-1	TRBV4-1	.
CASSPDRGQTEAFF	TGTGCCAGCAGCCCCGACAGGGGGCAGACTGAAGCTTTCTTT	TRBD1	TRBJ1-1	TRBV5-4	.
CASSRARDTGELFF	TGTGCCAGCTCACGCGCGAGGGACACCGGGGAGCTGTTTTTT	.	TRBJ2-2	TRBV18	.
CASSGQGVTGELFF	TGCGCCAGCAGTGGACAGGGGGTTACCGGGGAGCTGTTTTTT	TRBD1	TRBJ2-2	TRBV10-1	.
CASSQKTGFGSYEQYF	TGTGCCAGCTCACAAAAGACAGGGTTCGGATCCTACGAGCAGTACTTC	TRBD1	TRBJ2-7	TRBV18	.
CASSKTGTMNTEAFF	TGTGCCAGCAGCAAAACCGGGACCATGAACACTGAAGCTTTCTTT	.	TRBJ1-1	TRBV7-3	.
CASSLGAVYEQYF	TGTGCCAGCAGCTTAGGGGCGGTCTACGAGCAGTACTTC	.	TRBJ2-7	TRBV7-6	.
CASSGGQEETQYF	TGTGCCAGCAGCGGAGGACAGGAAGAGACCCAGTACTTC	TRBD1	TRBJ2-5	TRBV5-4	.
CASSEGTGLEQYF	TGCGCCAGCAGTGAGGGGACAGGGTTAGAGCAGTACTTC	TRBD1	TRBJ2-7	TRBV10-1	.
CAISVVGGEQDPYNEQFF	TGTGCCATCAGCGTAGTCGGCGGGGAGCAGGATCCCTACAATGAGCAGTTCTTC	.	TRBJ2-1	TRBV10-3	.
CASSQTRYEQYF	TGTGCCAGCAGTCAGACCCGTTACGAGCAGTACTTC	.	TRBJ2-7	TRBV6-6	.
CASSLVHGQSHYSNQPQHF	TGCGCCAGCAGCTTGGTACACGGACAGTCTCATTATAGCAATCAGCCCCAGCATTTT	.	TRBJ1-5	TRBV5-1	once
CASSVDFSTDTQYF	TGTGCCAGCAGCGTAGATTTTAGTACAGATACGCAGTATTTT	.	TRBJ2-3	TRBV9	.
CASSQEADTGELFF	TGCGCCAGCAGCCAAGAAGCAGACACCGGGGAGCTGTTTTTT	.	TRBJ2-2	TRBV4-1	.
CSVGTDTQYF	TGCAGCGTTGGTACAGATACGCAGTATTTT	.	TRBJ2-3	TRBV29-1	few
CAWNARGSYNEQFF	TGTGCCTGGAATGCTCGGGGCTCCTACAATGAGCAGTTCTTC	.	TRBJ2-1	TRBV30	.
CASSFDSPSYEQYF	TGTGCCAGCAGCTTTGACAGTCCCTCCTACGAGCAGTACTTC	.	TRBJ2-7	TRBV28	.